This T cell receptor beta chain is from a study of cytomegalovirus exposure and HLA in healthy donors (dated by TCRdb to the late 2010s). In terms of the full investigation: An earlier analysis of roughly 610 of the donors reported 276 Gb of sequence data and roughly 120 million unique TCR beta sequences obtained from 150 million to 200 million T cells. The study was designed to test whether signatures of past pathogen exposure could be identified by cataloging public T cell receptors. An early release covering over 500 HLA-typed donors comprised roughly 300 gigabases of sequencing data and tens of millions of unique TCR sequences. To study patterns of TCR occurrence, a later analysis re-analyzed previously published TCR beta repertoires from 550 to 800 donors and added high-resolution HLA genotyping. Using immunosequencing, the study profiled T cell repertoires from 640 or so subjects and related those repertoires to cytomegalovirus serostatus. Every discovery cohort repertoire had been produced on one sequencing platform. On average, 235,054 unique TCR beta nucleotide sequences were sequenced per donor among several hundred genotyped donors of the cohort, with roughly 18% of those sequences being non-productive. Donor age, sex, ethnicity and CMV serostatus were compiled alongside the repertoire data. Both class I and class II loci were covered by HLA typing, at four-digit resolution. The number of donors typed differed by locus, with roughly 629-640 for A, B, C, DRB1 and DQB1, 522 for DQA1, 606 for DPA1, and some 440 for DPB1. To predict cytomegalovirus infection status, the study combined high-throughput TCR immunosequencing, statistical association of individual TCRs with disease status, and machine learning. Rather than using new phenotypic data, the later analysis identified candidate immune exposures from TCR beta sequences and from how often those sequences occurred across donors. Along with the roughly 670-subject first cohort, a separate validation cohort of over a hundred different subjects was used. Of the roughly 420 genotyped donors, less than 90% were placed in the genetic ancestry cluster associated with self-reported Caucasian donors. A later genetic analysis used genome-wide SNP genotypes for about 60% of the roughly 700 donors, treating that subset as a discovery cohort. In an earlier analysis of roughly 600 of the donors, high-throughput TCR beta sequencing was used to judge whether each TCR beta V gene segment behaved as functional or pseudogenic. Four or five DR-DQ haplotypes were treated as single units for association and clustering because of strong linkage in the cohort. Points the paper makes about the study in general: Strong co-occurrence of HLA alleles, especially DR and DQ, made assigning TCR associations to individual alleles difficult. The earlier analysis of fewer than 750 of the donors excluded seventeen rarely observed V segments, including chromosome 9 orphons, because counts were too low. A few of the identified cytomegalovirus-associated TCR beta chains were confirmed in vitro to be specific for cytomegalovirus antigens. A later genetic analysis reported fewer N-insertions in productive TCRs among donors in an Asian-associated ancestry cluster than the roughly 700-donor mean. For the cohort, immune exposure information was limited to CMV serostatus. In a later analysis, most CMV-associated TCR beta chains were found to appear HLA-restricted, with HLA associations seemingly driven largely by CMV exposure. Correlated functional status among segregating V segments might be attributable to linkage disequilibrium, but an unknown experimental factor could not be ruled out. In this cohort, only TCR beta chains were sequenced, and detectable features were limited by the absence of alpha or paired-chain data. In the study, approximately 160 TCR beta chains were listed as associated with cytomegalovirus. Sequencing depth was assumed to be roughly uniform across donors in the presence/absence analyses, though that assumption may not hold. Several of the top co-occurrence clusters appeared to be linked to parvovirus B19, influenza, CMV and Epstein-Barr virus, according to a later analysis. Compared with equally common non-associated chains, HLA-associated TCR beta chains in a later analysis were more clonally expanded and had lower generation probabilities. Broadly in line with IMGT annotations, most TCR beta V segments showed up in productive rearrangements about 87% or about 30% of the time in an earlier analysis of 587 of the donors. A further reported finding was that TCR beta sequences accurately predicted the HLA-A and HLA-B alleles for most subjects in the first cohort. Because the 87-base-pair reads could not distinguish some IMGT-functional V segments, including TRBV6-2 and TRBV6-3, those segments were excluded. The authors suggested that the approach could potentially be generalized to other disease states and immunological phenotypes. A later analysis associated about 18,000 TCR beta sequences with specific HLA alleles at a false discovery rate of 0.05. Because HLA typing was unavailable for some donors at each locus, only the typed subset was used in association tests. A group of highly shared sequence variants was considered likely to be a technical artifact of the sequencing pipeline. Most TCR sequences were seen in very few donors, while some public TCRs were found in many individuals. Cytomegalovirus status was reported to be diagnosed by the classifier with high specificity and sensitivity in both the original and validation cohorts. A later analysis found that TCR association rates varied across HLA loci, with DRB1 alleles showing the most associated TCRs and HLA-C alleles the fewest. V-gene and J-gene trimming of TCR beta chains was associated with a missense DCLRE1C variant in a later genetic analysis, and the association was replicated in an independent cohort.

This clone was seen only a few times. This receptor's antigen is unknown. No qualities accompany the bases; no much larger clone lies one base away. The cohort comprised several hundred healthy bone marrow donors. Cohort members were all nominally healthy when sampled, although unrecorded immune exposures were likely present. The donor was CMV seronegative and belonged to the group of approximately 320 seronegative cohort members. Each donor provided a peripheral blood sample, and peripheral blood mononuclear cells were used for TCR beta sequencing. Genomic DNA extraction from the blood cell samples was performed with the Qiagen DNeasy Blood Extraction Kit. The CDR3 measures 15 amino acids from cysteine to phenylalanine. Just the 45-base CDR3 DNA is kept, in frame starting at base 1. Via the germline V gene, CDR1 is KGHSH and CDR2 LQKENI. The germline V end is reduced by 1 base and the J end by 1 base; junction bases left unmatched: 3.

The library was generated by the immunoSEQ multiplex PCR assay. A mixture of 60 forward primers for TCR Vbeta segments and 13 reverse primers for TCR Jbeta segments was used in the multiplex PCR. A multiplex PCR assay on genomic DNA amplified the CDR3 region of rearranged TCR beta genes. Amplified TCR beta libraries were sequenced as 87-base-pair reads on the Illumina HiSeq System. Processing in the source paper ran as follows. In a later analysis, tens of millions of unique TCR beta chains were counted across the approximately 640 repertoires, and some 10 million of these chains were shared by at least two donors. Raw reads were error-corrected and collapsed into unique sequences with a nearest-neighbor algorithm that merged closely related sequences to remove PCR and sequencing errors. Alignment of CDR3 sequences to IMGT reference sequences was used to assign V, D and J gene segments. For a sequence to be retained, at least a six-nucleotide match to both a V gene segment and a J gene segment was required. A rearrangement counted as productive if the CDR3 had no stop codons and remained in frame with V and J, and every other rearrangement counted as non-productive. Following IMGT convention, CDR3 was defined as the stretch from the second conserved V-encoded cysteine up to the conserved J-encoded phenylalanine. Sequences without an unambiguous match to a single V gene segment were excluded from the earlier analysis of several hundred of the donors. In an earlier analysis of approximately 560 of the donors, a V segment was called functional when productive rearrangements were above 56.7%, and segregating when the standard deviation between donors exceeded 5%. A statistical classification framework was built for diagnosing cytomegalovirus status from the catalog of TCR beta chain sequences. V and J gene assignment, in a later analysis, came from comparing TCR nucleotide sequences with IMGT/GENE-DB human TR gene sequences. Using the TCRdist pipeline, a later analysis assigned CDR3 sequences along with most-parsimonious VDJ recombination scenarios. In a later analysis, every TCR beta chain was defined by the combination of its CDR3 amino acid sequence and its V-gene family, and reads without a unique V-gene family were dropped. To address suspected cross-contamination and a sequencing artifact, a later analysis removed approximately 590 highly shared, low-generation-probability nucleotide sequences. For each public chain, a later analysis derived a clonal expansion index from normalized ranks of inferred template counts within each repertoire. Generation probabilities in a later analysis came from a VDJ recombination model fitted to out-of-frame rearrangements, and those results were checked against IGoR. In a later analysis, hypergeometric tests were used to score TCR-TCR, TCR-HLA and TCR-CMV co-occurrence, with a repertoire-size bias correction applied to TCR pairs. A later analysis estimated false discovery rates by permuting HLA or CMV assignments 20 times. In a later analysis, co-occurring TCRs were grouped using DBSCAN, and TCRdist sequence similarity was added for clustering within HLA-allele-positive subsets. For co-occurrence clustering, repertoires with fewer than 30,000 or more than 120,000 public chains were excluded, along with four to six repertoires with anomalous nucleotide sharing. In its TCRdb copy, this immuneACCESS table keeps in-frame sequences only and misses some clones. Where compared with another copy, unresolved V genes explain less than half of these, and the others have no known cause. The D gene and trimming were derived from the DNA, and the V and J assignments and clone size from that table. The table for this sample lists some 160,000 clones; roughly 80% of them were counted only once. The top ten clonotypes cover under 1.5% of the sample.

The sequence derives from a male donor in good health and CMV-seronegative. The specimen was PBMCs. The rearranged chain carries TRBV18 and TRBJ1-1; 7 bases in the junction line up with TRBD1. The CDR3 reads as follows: CASSPRGQTNTEAFF. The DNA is TGTGCCAGCTCACCACGGGGACAGACGAACACTGAAGCTTTCTTT.